A selection of T cell receptor beta chains follows, all from one sample in a study of blood T cell repertoires in COVID-19. The assay was immunoSEQ multiplex PCR, and TCRdb's table has in-frame clones only and misses some. The table includes over 250,000 clones, roughly 91% detected once. What was sequenced was PBMCs or T cells enriched from blood (not recorded which). These receptors originate from an older woman who had recovered from COVID-19. Each CDR3 is given with its conserved first and last residue. D genes are given only for firm matches. Not every row has a clone size; where given, it reads once, few, many or a size class.

>TRBV18|.|TRBJ1-2|.
CASSPDLTVNYGYTF
TGTGCCAGCTCTCCTGACCTGACAGTTAACTATGGCTACACCTTC
>TRBV7-9|TRBD1|TRBJ1-4|.
CASSDTGAEGEKLFF
TGTGCCAGCAGCGACACAGGGGCTGAGGGTGAAAAACTGTTTTTT
>TRBV18|.|TRBJ2-1|.
CASSPPMKGDNEQFF
TGTGCCAGCTCACCCCCAATGAAGGGGGACAATGAGCAGTTCTTC
>TRBV29-1|TRBD1|TRBJ2-2|.
CSVRLWGQGTGELFF
TGCAGCGTTCGTCTGTGGGGACAGGGGACCGGGGAGCTGTTTTTT
>TRBV6-1|.|TRBJ2-7|once
CASSEGQLSSYEQYF
TGTGCCAGCAGTGAGGGACAACTTTCCTCCTACGAGCAGTACTTC
>TRBV24-1|TRBD1|TRBJ2-1|.
CATSDGGTGTYNEQFF
TGTGCCACCAGTGATGGGGGGACAGGGACCTACAATGAGCAGTTCTTC
>TRBV5-4|TRBD1|TRBJ2-5|.
CASSPPGGWETQYF
TGTGCCAGCAGCCCCCCAGGGGGTTGGGAGACCCAGTACTTC
>TRBV10-1|.|TRBJ2-1|once
CASSESKGSSYNEQFF
TGCGCCAGCAGTGAGTCGAAAGGGAGCTCCTACAATGAGCAGTTCTTC
>TRBV30|.|TRBJ2-7|.
CAWSVSSYEQYF
TGTGCCTGGAGTGTATCCAGCTACGAGCAGTACTTC
>TRBV18|.|TRBJ1-5|.
CASSPGVYRDNQPQHF
TGTGCCAGCTCACCCGGGGTTTACAGGGACAATCAGCCCCAGCATTTT
>TRBV6-5|TRBD2|TRBJ2-1|.
CASSQTGLADLEFF
TGTGCCAGCAGTCAAACGGGACTAGCGGACCTCGAGTTCTTC
>TRBV28|.|TRBJ1-5|.
CASRFGGGNQPQHF
TGTGCCAGCAGGTTCGGGGGAGGCAATCAGCCCCAGCATTTT
>TRBV7-9|.|TRBJ1-5|.
CASSLETGQPQHF
TGTGCCAGCAGCTTAGAAACAGGTCAGCCCCAGCATTTT
>TRBV10-3|TRBD1|TRBJ1-3|.
CAISQTGPGNTIYF
TGTGCCATCAGCCAGACAGGGCCTGGAAACACCATATATTTT
>TRBV4-1|.|TRBJ1-1|.
CASSQDERRAEAFF
TGCGCCAGCAGCCAAGATGAACGGCGGGCTGAAGCTTTCTTT
>TRBV20-1|.|TRBJ1-2|.
CSAFDSYGYTF
TGCAGTGCTTTCGACAGCTATGGCTACACCTTC
>TRBV3-1/TRBV3-2|TRBD2|TRBJ2-5|.
CASTRGGPETQYF
TGTGCCAGCACCCGGGGGGGCCCGGAGACCCAGTACTTC
>TRBV9|TRBD1|TRBJ1-4|.
CASSVEGRGNEKLFF
TGTGCCAGCAGCGTAGAGGGCAGGGGGAACGAAAAACTGTTTTTT
>TRBV5-1|.|TRBJ2-3|.
CASSLGGLADTQYF
TGCGCCAGCAGCTTGGGAGGTCTGGCAGATACGCAGTATTTT
>TRBV18|.|TRBJ1-2|.
CASSPQRRENYGYTF
TGTGCCAGCTCACCCCAGAGGAGGGAGAATTATGGCTACACCTTC
>TRBV9|.|TRBJ2-1|once
CASSVAGDGSVYNEQFF
TGTGCCAGCAGCGTAGCGGGAGACGGGTCGGTCTACAATGAGCAGTTCTTC
>TRBV2|TRBD1|TRBJ2-3|.
CASSDHRGVDTQYF
TGTGCCAGCAGTGATCACAGGGGAGTAGATACGCAGTATTTT
>TRBV7-2|TRBD1|TRBJ1-3|.
CASSLRPQGTGNTIYF
TGTGCCAGCAGCTTAAGGCCACAGGGGACTGGAAACACCATATATTTT
>TRBV7-3|.|TRBJ2-3|once
CASSLLLSGSRDTQYF
TGTGCCAGCAGCTTACTTTTATCCGGGAGTAGGGATACGCAGTATTTT
>TRBV5-6|TRBD1|TRBJ1-3|.
CASSPWTGVNTIYF
TGTGCCAGCAGCCCTTGGACAGGGGTAAACACCATATATTTT
>TRBV5-4|TRBD2|TRBJ2-1|.
CASSLGTSNEQFF
TGTGCCAGCAGCTTGGGGACTAGCAATGAGCAGTTCTTC
>TRBV2|.|TRBJ2-3|.
CASSGLKKADTQYF
TGTGCCAGCAGTGGACTCAAAAAGGCAGATACGCAGTATTTT
>TRBV28|.|TRBJ1-1|once
CASSLDGRRRAFF
TGTGCCAGCAGTTTAGATGGTCGCCGGAGAGCTTTCTTT
>TRBV4-1|.|TRBJ1-1|.
CASSPSPNSDRRLNTEAFF
TGCGCCAGCAGTCCGTCCCCTAACTCGGACAGAAGGTTGAACACTGAAGCTTTCTTT
>TRBV27|.|TRBJ2-7|.
CASSPSGLQAGEQYF
TGTGCCAGCAGTCCCTCGGGACTGCAGGCGGGCGAGCAGTACTTC
>TRBV28|.|TRBJ1-1|.
CASSPPGEQNTEAFF
TGTGCCAGCAGCCCTCCCGGGGAGCAGAACACTGAAGCTTTCTTT
>TRBV7-9|TRBD1|TRBJ1-6|.
CASSPPGGGSPLHF
TGTGCCAGCAGCCCCCCAGGGGGAGGCTCACCCCTCCACTTT
>TRBV18|.|TRBJ1-2|.
CASSPRERVDYTF
TGTGCCAGCTCACCACGAGAGAGGGTGGACTACACCTTC
>TRBV28|TRBD2|TRBJ2-5|.
CASSLGRVAGAQYF
TGTGCCAGCAGTTTAGGGAGGGTAGCGGGGGCCCAGTACTTC
>TRBV2|.|TRBJ1-6|.
CASTKESSYNSPLHF
TGTGCCAGCACCAAGGAGAGCTCCTATAATTCACCCCTCCACTTT
>TRBV15|.|TRBJ2-7|.
CATSGLPGASSYEQYF
TGTGCCACCAGCGGCCTACCGGGAGCTAGCTCCTACGAGCAGTACTTC
>TRBV11-3|.|TRBJ2-2|.
CASSPPANTGELFF
TGTGCCAGCAGCCCTCCGGCGAACACCGGGGAGCTGTTTTTT
>TRBV19|TRBD1|TRBJ1-1|.
CASNPGTDNTEAFF
TGTGCCTCCAACCCCGGGACAGATAACACTGAAGCTTTCTTT
>TRBV9|.|TRBJ2-5|.
CASSVAVYQETQYF
TGTGCCAGCAGCGTAGCCGTCTACCAAGAGACCCAGTACTTC
>TRBV27|TRBD1|TRBJ1-6|.
CASRLTGTGRSPLHF
TGTGCCAGCAGACTAACCGGGACAGGGAGATCACCCCTCCACTTT
>TRBV2|TRBD2|TRBJ2-3|.
CASGMGLPADTQYF
TGTGCCAGCGGAATGGGACTACCAGCAGATACGCAGTATTTT
>TRBV9|.|TRBJ1-6|.
CASSVEGQSLSPLHF
TGTGCCAGCAGCGTAGAAGGACAGTCCCTATCACCCCTCCACTTT
>TRBV10-2|TRBD2|TRBJ2-7|.
CASSPSGITYEQYF
TGCGCCAGCAGTCCTAGCGGGATTACCTACGAGCAGTACTTC
>TRBV19|.|TRBJ2-1|once
CASSIWGGPVNEQFF
TGTGCCAGTAGCATCTGGGGGGGCCCCGTAAATGAGCAGTTCTTC
>TRBV2|TRBD1|TRBJ1-1|.
CASNRQGTYTEAFF
TGTGCCAGCAATAGACAGGGGACCTACACTGAAGCTTTCTTT
>TRBV24-1|TRBD1|TRBJ2-5|.
CATSDGNPGQGAQTQYF
TGTGCCACCAGTGATGGGAACCCGGGACAGGGGGCGCAGACCCAGTACTTC
>TRBV30|.|TRBJ1-6|.
CAWSAAAALHF
TGTGCCTGGAGCGCGGCCGCGGCCCTCCACTTT
>TRBV21-1|.|TRBJ1-3|.
CASSKLGQAGNTIYF
TGTGCCAGCAGCAAACTGGGACAAGCTGGAAACACCATATATTTT
>TRBV30|TRBD2|TRBJ2-5|few
CAWTHASGSQETQYF
TGTGCCTGGACCCACGCTAGCGGGTCCCAAGAGACCCAGTACTTC
>TRBV7-9|.|TRBJ2-1|.
CASSFGGKNYNEQFF
TGTGCCAGCAGCTTTGGCGGGAAAAACTACAATGAGCAGTTCTTC
>TRBV7-9|.|TRBJ2-2|.
CASSWASVDTGELFF
TGTGCCAGCAGCTGGGCTAGCGTCGACACCGGGGAGCTGTTTTTT
>TRBV7-9|TRBD1|TRBJ1-4|many
CASSSTGATNEKLFF
TGTGCCAGCAGCTCAACAGGGGCAACTAATGAAAAACTGTTTTTT
>TRBV6-5|TRBD1|TRBJ2-3|few
CASSSRGTGTDTQYF
TGTGCCAGCAGTTCCAGGGGGACGGGCACAGATACGCAGTATTTT
>TRBV7-9|.|TRBJ1-2|once
CARTEFIRNYGYTF
TGTGCCAGGACAGAGTTTATACGTAACTATGGCTACACCTTC
>TRBV6-5|.|TRBJ2-1|.
CASSQYNEQFF
TGTGCCAGCAGTCAATACAATGAGCAGTTCTTC
>TRBV6-5|TRBD1|TRBJ2-5|.
CASSRTGTGTETQYF
TGTGCCAGCAGTAGAACCGGGACAGGGACTGAGACCCAGTACTTC
>TRBV5-1|.|TRBJ2-5|.
CASSLVSVQETQYF
TGCGCCAGCAGCTTGGTTTCAGTCCAAGAGACCCAGTACTTC